The source of this TCR beta chain is a study of blood T cell repertoires in COVID-19. CDR1 is SNHLY and CDR2 is FYNNEI in the germline V gene. The CDR3 consists of 13 residues. Trimming took off 3 bases at V and 4 bases at J, with 9 bases between the two ends. Libraries were prepared by immunoSEQ multiplex PCR; TCRdb keeps only in-frame clonotypes and omits some of them. This table has about 140,000 clones, around 80% appearing once. The TCR was taken from a human donor in a cohort sampled during active COVID-19. The sample comprised peripheral blood. The J gene is TRBJ2-5, the V gene TRBV2; TRBD2 might be the D (5 bases). The CDR3 sequence: CASSEEVGETQYF. The CDR3 DNA is TGTGCCAGCAGTGAGGAGGTCGGAGAGACCCAGTACTTC.